A single T cell receptor beta chain is shown here with its context. What it recognizes is unknown. Documented time point: week 5, during vaccination. The content of each vaccine dose was 300 ug of mutant IDH1 20-mer peptide, and topical imiquimod accompanied it. Only in-frame clones appear in the TCRdb table, and some are missing; sequencing was by immunoSEQ multiplex PCR. The data hold about 37,000 clones, with about 80% observed a single time. The CDR3 consists of 16 residues. Trimming took 0 bases from V and 1 from J, leaving 7 bases between them. Germline loops: CDR1 LGHNA, CDR2 YSLEER. The data belong to a study of a mutant IDH1 vaccine in newly diagnosed glioma. For the study at large: Treatment recipients were approximately 62% male and approximately 40% female, and their mean age was approximately 42 years.

The chain is built from TRBV4-3 and TRBJ2-6, with D perhaps TRBD1 (6 bases). Specimen: PBMCs, collected from a glioma patient whose treatment included an IDH1 peptide vaccine. The sequence derives from a man younger than 45 with glioma. CDR3 in amino acids: CASSQDTGSGANVLTF. The CDR3 DNA sequence: TGCGCCAGCAGCCAAGATACAGGGTCTGGGGCCAACGTCCTGACTTTC.